Listed below are T cell receptor beta chains from one sample, sequenced in a study of blood T cell repertoires in COVID-19. TCRdb keeps only in-frame clones here, not all; method: immunoSEQ multiplex PCR. The sample includes under 200,000 clones, roughly nine tenths of them seen just once. The sequenced material came from peripheral blood. Receptors originate from a woman in her sixties or seventies with COVID-19, enrolled during active disease. Each CDR3 is given with its conserved first and last residue. D genes are given only for firm matches. Rows give clone size only sometimes, using once, few, many, or a class for an expanded clone.

V gene	D gene	clone size	J gene	CDR3 protein	CDR3 DNA
TRBV6-6	TRBD2	-	TRBJ2-5	CASSLSGRGTQYF	TGTGCCAGCAGCCTTAGCGGGAGAGGGACCCAGTACTTC
TRBV10-2	-	-	TRBJ1-1	CASGAAMNTEAFF	TGCGCCAGTGGTGCGGCCATGAACACTGAAGCTTTCTTT
TRBV14	-	-	TRBJ2-5	CASSQVHLGFGETQYF	TGTGCCAGCAGCCAAGTCCACCTCGGGTTCGGGGAGACCCAGTACTTC
TRBV7-8	TRBD1	-	TRBJ1-2	CASRPLPDRQYGYTF	TGTGCCAGCAGACCACTCCCGGACAGGCAATATGGCTACACCTTC
TRBV6-1	-	once	TRBJ2-1	CASSGPSGSGNEQFF	TGTGCCAGCAGTGGGCCCAGCGGCTCCGGCAATGAGCAGTTCTTC
TRBV6-5	TRBD1	-	TRBJ1-1	CASSWDRGDTEAFF	TGTGCCAGCAGTTGGGACAGGGGGGACACTGAAGCTTTCTTT
TRBV7-6	-	-	TRBJ2-5	CASRSPGLPTQYF	TGTGCCAGCAGATCGCCGGGACTTCCGACCCAGTACTTC
TRBV18	-	-	TRBJ2-1	CASSPNSDEQFF	TGTGCCAGCTCACCAAATAGCGATGAGCAGTTCTTC
TRBV11-2	-	-	TRBJ1-2	CASSFLTNGGGKKGYTF	TGTGCCAGCAGCTTCCTAACAAATGGCGGGGGAAAAAAAGGCTACACCTTC
TRBV7-8	TRBD2	-	TRBJ2-7	CASSPGTSGTNTYEQYF	TGTGCCAGCAGCCCTGGGACTAGCGGGACCAACACCTACGAGCAGTACTTC
TRBV19	-	-	TRBJ1-5	CAIGAGFESQPQHF	TGTGCCATCGGTGCCGGGTTTGAAAGTCAGCCCCAGCATTTT
TRBV18	-	-	TRBJ2-6	CASSPPRGGISGANVLTF	TGTGCCAGCTCACCACCTAGGGGCGGCATCTCTGGGGCCAACGTCCTGACTTTC
TRBV30	TRBD2	-	TRBJ2-3	CAWSVPSGITDTQYF	TGTGCCTGGAGTGTACCCAGCGGGATTACAGATACGCAGTATTTT
TRBV6-4	-	-	TRBJ2-1	CASSRGYEQFF	TGTGCCAGCAGTAGGGGCTATGAGCAGTTCTTC
TRBV6-5	-	-	TRBJ1-2	CASSYSRQVTGGYTF	TGTGCCAGCAGTTACTCTCGACAGGTGACGGGCGGCTACACCTTC
TRBV19	-	-	TRBJ2-7	CASSIGHLSGEQYF	TGTGCCAGTAGTATAGGACACCTTTCTGGGGAGCAGTACTTC
TRBV9	-	-	TRBJ1-1	CASSVMGRGNTEAFF	TGTGCCAGCAGCGTAATGGGCAGGGGGAACACTGAAGCTTTCTTT
TRBV14	-	-	TRBJ2-5	CASSPTPAGQETQYF	TGTGCCAGCAGCCCCACACCGGCAGGCCAAGAGACCCAGTACTTC
TRBV6-2/TRBV6-3	-	-	TRBJ1-1	CASSQEYRDTEAFF	TGTGCCAGCAGCCAAGAATATAGAGACACTGAAGCTTTCTTT
TRBV7-2	-	-	TRBJ2-7	CASSLTGTFGYEQYF	TGTGCCAGCAGCTTAACCGGGACATTTGGTTACGAGCAGTACTTC
TRBV2	-	-	TRBJ1-2	CASSEQNYGYTF	TGTGCCAGCAGTGAACAGAACTATGGCTACACCTTC
TRBV6-5	-	-	TRBJ1-5	CASSYAGSNQPQHF	TGTGCCAGCAGTTACGCGGGGAGCAATCAGCCCCAGCATTTT
TRBV2	-	-	TRBJ1-2	CASSEEGYYGYTF	TGTGCCAGCAGTGAAGAGGGGTACTATGGCTACACCTTC
TRBV4-1	-	once	TRBJ2-3	CASSQEGGADTQYF	TGCGCCAGCAGCCAAGAGGGAGGCGCAGATACGCAGTATTTT
TRBV6-6	TRBD2	few	TRBJ2-7	CASSLTSGSYEQYF	TGTGCCAGCAGCTTAACTAGCGGGAGTTACGAGCAGTACTTC
TRBV4-3	TRBD2	-	TRBJ2-7	CASSRGGTSYEQYF	TGCGCCAGCAGCCGCGGGGGGACGTCCTACGAGCAGTACTTC
TRBV30	-	-	TRBJ1-6	CAWSDRWSPLHF	TGTGCCTGGAGTGATCGGTGGTCACCCCTCCACTTT
TRBV5-1	-	-	TRBJ2-3	CASSELTDTQYF	TGCGCCAGCAGCGAGCTCACAGATACGCAGTATTTT
TRBV28	-	-	TRBJ2-3	CASSLRDTQYF	TGTGCCAGCAGTTTGCGGGATACGCAGTATTTT
TRBV19	-	-	TRBJ2-3	CASSSSGAGTDTQYF	TGTGCCAGTAGTAGCTCAGGGGCCGGCACAGATACGCAGTATTTT
TRBV5-1	-	medium-sized	TRBJ2-1	CASSLDSEQFF	TGCGCCAGCAGCTTGGACTCTGAGCAGTTCTTC
TRBV7-6	-	-	TRBJ1-1	CASSWAASASMNTEAFF	TGTGCCAGCAGCTGGGCCGCCTCGGCGTCCATGAACACTGAAGCTTTCTTT
TRBV19	TRBD2	-	TRBJ2-2	CASRVKGLAGGDAGELFF	TGTGCCAGTAGGGTTAAGGGACTAGCGGGAGGGGATGCCGGGGAGCTGTTTTTT
TRBV27	-	-	TRBJ2-7	CASSFQVSYEQYF	TGTGCCAGCAGTTTCCAGGTTTCCTACGAGCAGTACTTC
TRBV5-1	TRBD2	-	TRBJ2-5	CASTLRGASGDRETQYF	TGCGCCAGCACCCTACGGGGTGCTAGCGGGGACCGGGAGACCCAGTACTTC
TRBV5-4	TRBD2	-	TRBJ2-7	CASSHSGRQREQYF	TGTGCCAGCAGCCACAGCGGGAGGCAGCGCGAGCAGTACTTC
TRBV7-2	TRBD2	once	TRBJ2-7	CASSLTGSGAGVSYEQYF	TGTGCCAGCAGCTTAACCGGTTCCGGGGCGGGAGTCTCCTACGAGCAGTACTTC
TRBV6-5	TRBD1	-	TRBJ1-6	CASSYSETGGTPLHF	TGTGCCAGCAGTTACTCGGAGACAGGGGGAACACCCCTCCACTTT
TRBV19	TRBD2	-	TRBJ2-7	CASRPGTSGSYEQYF	TGTGCCAGTAGGCCGGGGACTAGCGGCTCCTACGAGCAGTACTTC
TRBV19	-	-	TRBJ2-7	CASSINPQGRGHEQYF	TGTGCCAGTAGTATAAACCCACAGGGCCGGGGCCACGAGCAGTACTTC
TRBV3-1/TRBV3-2	TRBD1	-	TRBJ2-3	CASSQTGAGTDTQYF	TGTGCCAGCAGCCAAACAGGGGCGGGCACAGATACGCAGTATTTT
TRBV11-2	-	-	TRBJ2-3	CASSLSSRGTQYF	TGTGCCAGCAGCTTATCCTCCCGAGGGACGCAGTATTTT
TRBV7-8	-	-	TRBJ1-1	CASSLVWGEDTEAFF	TGTGCCAGCAGCTTAGTGTGGGGCGAGGACACTGAAGCTTTCTTT
TRBV18	-	-	TRBJ1-2	CASSPREGDGYTF	TGTGCCAGCTCACCCCGGGAGGGGGACGGCTACACCTTC
TRBV7-2	-	-	TRBJ2-4	CASGDRTGSKIQYF	TGTGCCAGCGGGGACCGTACAGGGTCGAAAATTCAGTACTTC
TRBV19	TRBD1	-	TRBJ1-2	CASSIEGTGIMEDYTF	TGTGCCAGTAGTATAGAGGGGACAGGGATCATGGAGGACTACACCTTC
TRBV4-3	-	-	TRBJ2-5	CASSQDFAGILQETQYF	TGCGCCAGCAGCCAAGATTTCGCAGGGATATTACAAGAGACCCAGTACTTC
TRBV6-6	-	-	TRBJ1-1	CASSSPGTGLNTEAFF	TGTGCCAGCAGTTCACCGGGAACAGGGCTGAACACTGAAGCTTTCTTT
TRBV5-1	-	-	TRBJ2-7	CASRGSYEQYF	TGCGCCAGCCGGGGAAGCTACGAGCAGTACTTC
TRBV7-2	-	-	TRBJ2-5	CASSLSGGAQETQYF	TGTGCCAGCAGCTTAAGTGGCGGCGCTCAAGAGACCCAGTACTTC
TRBV29-1	TRBD1	-	TRBJ2-4	CSVTQGAENIQYF	TGCAGCGTTACACAGGGGGCGGAAAACATTCAGTACTTC
TRBV23-1	-	-	TRBJ1-6	CASSQQGLYNSPLHF	TGCGCCAGCAGTCAACAGGGTCTTTATAATTCACCCCTCCACTTT
TRBV7-9	TRBD1	-	TRBJ2-3	CASSGRTGFFGDTQYF	TGTGCCAGCAGCGGGCGGACAGGGTTCTTTGGCGATACGCAGTATTTT
TRBV28	TRBD2	-	TRBJ2-2	CASRLTSGISGELFF	TGTGCCAGCAGACTGACTAGCGGGATAAGCGGGGAGCTGTTTTTT
TRBV11-1	TRBD1	-	TRBJ2-1	CASSLSGRGRWNEQFF	TGTGCCAGCAGCTTATCAGGAAGGGGGCGTTGGAATGAGCAGTTCTTC
TRBV3-1/TRBV3-2	-	-	TRBJ1-5	CASSQDLQQQPQHF	TGTGCCAGCAGCCAAGATCTACAGCAACAGCCCCAGCATTTT
TRBV5-4	TRBD1	-	TRBJ1-2	CASSLGTGGSGYTF	TGTGCCAGCAGCTTGGGGACAGGGGGCTCTGGCTACACCTTC
TRBV27	-	-	TRBJ1-1	CASSFLGGGTEAFF	TGTGCCAGCAGTTTTTTGGGCGGAGGTACTGAAGCTTTCTTT
TRBV5-4	-	-	TRBJ1-6	CASSTRTANSPLHF	TGTGCCAGCAGTACGAGGACAGCTAATTCACCCCTCCACTTT
TRBV7-9	-	-	TRBJ2-3	CASSFSAGSQYF	TGTGCCAGCAGCTTTTCCGCAGGCTCGCAGTATTTT